These 7 T cell receptor beta chains originate from one sample sequenced in a study of blood T cell repertoires in COVID-19. Here immunoSEQ multiplex PCR was the method, and the copy in TCRdb shows in-frame clones only, minus some. The profile covers fewer than 200,000 clones, with around 83% appearing a single time and around 15% taken by the ten largest. Sequencing input: PBMCs or T cells enriched from blood (not recorded which). The receptor source for this set is a man aged 45-65 years who had recovered from COVID-19.

This clone occurred a few times. The rearrangement links TRBV5-3 to TRBJ1-5, with no clear D. TRBV5-3 is known as an ORF, though its function is uncertain. CDR3 length equals 16 residues. Trimming shortened V by 3 bases and J by 2 bases, and 15 bases separated the two germline ends. In DNA form, the CDR3 reads TGTGCCAGAAGCTCTCTTTCCAAACATGGCAATCAGCCCCAGCATTTT. This gives the protein CARSSLSKHGNQPQHF.

The gene calls are TRBV4-1 and TRBJ1-1; D is uncertain. Trimming removed 2 bases at V and 1 base at J, with 8 bases between. CDR1 and CDR2 (germline): MGHRA, YSYEKL. The CDR3 covers 14 residues. CDR3 region: CASSQPLRNTEAFF. CDR3 coding DNA: TGCGCCAGCAGCCAACCCCTTCGGAACACTGAAGCTTTCTTT.

The chain combines TRBV6-5 with TRBJ2-3, with 8 bases matching TRBD2. Germline V gene lookup returns CDR1 MNHEY and CDR2 SVGAGI. This CDR3 spans 14 amino acids. Trimming at V came to 5 bases and at J to 4 bases, leaving 5 bases not matched to a gene. The CDR3 bases are TGTGCCAGCAGTCCCGGGACTAGTTCAGATACGCAGTATTTT. This codes for CASSPGTSSDTQYF.

V and J are TRBV6-5 and TRBJ1-2; D unclear. Deletions cut 0 bases from V and 13 bases from J, with 15 bases between. This CDR3 comprises 13 residues. The germline V gene encodes CDR1 MNHEY and CDR2 SVGAGI. DNA of the CDR3: TGTGCCAGCAGTTACTCGGTTGAAGGCGGGTCCACCTTC. It encodes CASSYSVEGGSTF.

The gene calls are TRBV5-4 and TRBJ1-3, with D tentatively TRBD1 (6 bases). Germline V gives CDR1 SGHNT, CDR2 YYREEE (reference sequence). Trimming cost V 5 bases and J 0 bases, with 15 bases left between them. The CDR3 length is 16 residues. This chain's CDR3 is CASRATGPSSGNTIYF. For the CDR3, the DNA is TGTGCCAGCAGGGCCACAGGGCCAAGCTCTGGAAACACCATATATTTT.

The chain links TRBV29-1 to TRBJ2-4; possible D gene TRBD1, 5 bases. V was cut by 2 bases and J by 4 bases, with 6 bases left in between. The CDR3 is made up of 12 amino acids. In germline, CDR1 is SQVTM, CDR2 ANQGSEA. The chain's CDR3 is CSVERTKNIQYF. The CDR3 nucleotides read TGCAGCGTTGAAAGGACAAAAAACATTCAGTACTTC. The whole variable domain, filled in from reference TRBV29-1 and TRBJ2-4, reads SAVISQKPSRDICQRGTSLTIQCQVDSQVTMMFWYRQQPGQSLTLIATANQGSEATYESGFVIDKFPISRPNLTFSTLTVSNMSPEDSSIYLCSVERTKNIQYFGAGTRLSVL.

This clone appeared a single time. The genes are TRBV5-6 and TRBJ2-2; weak D call: TRBD1 (6 bases). The CDR3 is 14 residues long. V lost 1 base and J 7 bases, leaving 11 bases between the germline ends. CDR1 SGHDT and CDR2 YYEEEE come from the germline V gene. In DNA, the CDR3 is TGTGCCAGCAGCTTGTCAGGGGTCATCGGGGAGCTGTTTTTT. Its translation: CASSLSGVIGELFF.